This entry concerns a single T cell receptor (beta chain). The antigen is not known. The PCR ran on 60 Vbeta and 13 Jbeta primers. Original analysis: Later analysis identified roughly 84 million unique TCR beta chains, about 12 million shared. Sequencing was performed with immunoSEQ multiplex PCR; in TCRdb, only in-frame clones are kept and a portion is missing. V and J calls and clone size are those listed in that table; D and trimming were worked out from the DNA. This table has 120,000 or so clones, about 68% appearing once. These data are taken from a study of cytomegalovirus exposure and HLA in healthy donors. Notes on the study in general: In a later analysis, DRB1 alleles had the most associated TCRs; HLA-C alleles the fewest.

The sequence derives from a middle-aged man in good health and CMV-seropositive. Sequencing was performed on PBMCs.

CDR3 coding DNA: TGTGCCAGTAGTGCCCGGGACTCTGGGGCCAACGTCCTGACTTTC. Protein product: CASSARDSGANVLTF. The J gene is TRBJ2-6, the V gene TRBV19, with D possibly matching TRBD2 (5 bases). V was pared by 5 bases and J by 0 bases, with 8 bases between. This CDR3 is built from 15 residues. Germline V gene sequence: CDR1 LNHDA, CDR2 SQIVND (reference sequence).